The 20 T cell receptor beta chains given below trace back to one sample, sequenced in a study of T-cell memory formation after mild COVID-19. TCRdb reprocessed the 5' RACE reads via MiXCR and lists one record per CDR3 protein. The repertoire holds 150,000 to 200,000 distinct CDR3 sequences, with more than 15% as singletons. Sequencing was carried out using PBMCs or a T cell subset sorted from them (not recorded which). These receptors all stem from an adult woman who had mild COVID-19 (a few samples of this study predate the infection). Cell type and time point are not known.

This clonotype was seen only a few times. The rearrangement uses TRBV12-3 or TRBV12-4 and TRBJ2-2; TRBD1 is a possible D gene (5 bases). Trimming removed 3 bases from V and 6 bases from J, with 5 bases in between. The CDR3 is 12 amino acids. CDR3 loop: CASSLTAGELFF. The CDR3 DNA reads TGTGCCAGCAGTTTGACAGCCGGGGAGCTGTTTTTT.

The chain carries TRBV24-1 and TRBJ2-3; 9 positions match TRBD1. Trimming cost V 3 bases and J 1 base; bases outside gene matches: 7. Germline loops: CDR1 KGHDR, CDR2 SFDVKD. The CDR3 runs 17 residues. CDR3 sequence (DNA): TGTGCCACCAGTGATACCGGGACAGGGTTGGGCACAGATACGCAGTATTTT. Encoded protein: CATSDTGTGLGTDTQYF.

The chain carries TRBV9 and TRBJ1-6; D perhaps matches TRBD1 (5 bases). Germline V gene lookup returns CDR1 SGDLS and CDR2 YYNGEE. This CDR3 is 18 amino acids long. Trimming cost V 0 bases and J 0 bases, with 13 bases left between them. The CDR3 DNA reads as TGTGCCAGCAGCGTAGCTGCGGGGCTCAGCTCCTATAATTCACCCCTCCACTTT. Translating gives CASSVAAGLSSYNSPLHF.

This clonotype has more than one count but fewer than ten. DNA for the CDR3: TGTGCCAGCAGTTACTCAAGACAGGGGAGTTCACCCCTCCACTTT. Residues: CASSYSRQGSSPLHF. The rearrangement links TRBV6-5 to TRBJ1-6, with TRBD1 matching 8 bases. The CDR3 loop spans 15 amino acids. CDR1 is MNHEY and CDR2 is SVGAGI in the germline V gene. Trimming cost V 0 bases and J 9 bases; bases outside gene matches: 4.

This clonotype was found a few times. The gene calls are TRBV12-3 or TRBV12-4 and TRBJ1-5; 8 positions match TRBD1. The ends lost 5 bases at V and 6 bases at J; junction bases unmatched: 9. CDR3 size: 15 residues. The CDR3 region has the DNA TGTGCCAGCAGTCTAGGGGGAGGGACAGGTCAGCCCCAGCATTTT. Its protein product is CASSLGGGTGQPQHF.

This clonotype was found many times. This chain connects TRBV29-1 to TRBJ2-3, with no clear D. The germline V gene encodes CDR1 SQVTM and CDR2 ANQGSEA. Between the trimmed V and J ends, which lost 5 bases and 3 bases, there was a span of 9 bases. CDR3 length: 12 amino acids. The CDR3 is CSVRDGTDTQYF. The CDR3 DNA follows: TGCAGCGTTAGAGACGGGACAGATACGCAGTATTTT.

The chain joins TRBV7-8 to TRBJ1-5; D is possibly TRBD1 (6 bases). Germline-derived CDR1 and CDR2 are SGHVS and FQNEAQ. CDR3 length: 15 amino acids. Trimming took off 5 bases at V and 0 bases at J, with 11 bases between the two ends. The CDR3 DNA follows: TGTGCCAGCAGCCCAGACAGGATTAGCAATCAGCCCCAGCATTTT. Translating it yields CASSPDRISNQPQHF.

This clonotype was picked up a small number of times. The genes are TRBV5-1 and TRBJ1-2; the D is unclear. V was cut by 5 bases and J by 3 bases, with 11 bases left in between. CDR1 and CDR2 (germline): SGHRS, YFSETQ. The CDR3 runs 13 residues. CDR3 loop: CASSSDGDYGYTF. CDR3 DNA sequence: TGCGCCAGCAGTTCGGACGGGGACTATGGCTACACCTTC.

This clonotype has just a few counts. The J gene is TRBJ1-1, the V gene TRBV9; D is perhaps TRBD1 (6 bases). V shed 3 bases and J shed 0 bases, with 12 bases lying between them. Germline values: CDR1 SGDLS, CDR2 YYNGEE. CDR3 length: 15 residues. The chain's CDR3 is CASSDTGTLNTEAFF. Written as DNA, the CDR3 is TGTGCCAGCAGCGACACCGGGACACTGAACACTGAAGCTTTCTTT.

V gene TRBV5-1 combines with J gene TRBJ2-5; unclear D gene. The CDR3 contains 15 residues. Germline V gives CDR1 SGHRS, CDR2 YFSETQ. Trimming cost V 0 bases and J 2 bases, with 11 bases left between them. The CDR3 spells CASSLEQHGQETQYF. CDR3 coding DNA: TGCGCCAGCAGCTTGGAACAGCACGGGCAAGAGACCCAGTACTTC.

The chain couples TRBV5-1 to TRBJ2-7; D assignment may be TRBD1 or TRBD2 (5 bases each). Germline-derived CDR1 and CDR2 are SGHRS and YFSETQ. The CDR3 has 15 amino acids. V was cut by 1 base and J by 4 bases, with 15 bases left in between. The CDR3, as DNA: TGCGCCAGCAGCTTGCCACGGGACCGTGGTTACGAGCAGTACTTC. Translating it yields CASSLPRDRGYEQYF.

The CDR3 DNA sequence: TGCAGTGCTATGACCCGCAGGGGGCGCTTCCATGGCTACACCTTC. Encoded protein: CSAMTRRGRFHGYTF. This chain links TRBV20-1 with TRBJ1-2; 8 nucleotides line up with TRBD1. Unmatched junction bases numbered 13, after V lost 4 bases and J lost 6 bases. Per the germline V gene, CDR1 is DFQATT and CDR2 is SNEGSKA (reference sequence). CDR3 size: 15 residues.

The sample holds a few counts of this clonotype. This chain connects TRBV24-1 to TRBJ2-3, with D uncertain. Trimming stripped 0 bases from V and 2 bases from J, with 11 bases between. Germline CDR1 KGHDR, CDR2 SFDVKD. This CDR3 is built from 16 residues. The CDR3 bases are TGTGCCACCAGTGATTTGAGGGCCGCCCCCACAGATACGCAGTATTTT. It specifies CATSDLRAAPTDTQYF.

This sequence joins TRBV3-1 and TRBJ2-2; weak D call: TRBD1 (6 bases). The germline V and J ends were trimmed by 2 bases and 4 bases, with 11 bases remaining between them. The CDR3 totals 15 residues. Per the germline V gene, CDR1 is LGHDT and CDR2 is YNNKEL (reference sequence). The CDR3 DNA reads TGTGCCAGCAGCCAATTGGGACAAACCACCGGGGAGCTGTTTTTT. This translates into CASSQLGQTTGELFF.

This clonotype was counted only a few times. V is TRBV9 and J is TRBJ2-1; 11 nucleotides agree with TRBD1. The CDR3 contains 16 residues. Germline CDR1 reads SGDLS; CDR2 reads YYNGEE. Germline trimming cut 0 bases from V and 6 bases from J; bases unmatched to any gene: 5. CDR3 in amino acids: CASSVVGQGVINEQFF. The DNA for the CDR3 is TGTGCCAGCAGCGTAGTGGGACAGGGGGTAATCAATGAGCAGTTCTTC.

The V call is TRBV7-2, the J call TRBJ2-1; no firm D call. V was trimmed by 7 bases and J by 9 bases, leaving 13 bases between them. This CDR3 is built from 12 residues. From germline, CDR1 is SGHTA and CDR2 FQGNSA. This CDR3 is CASTSSRSEQFF. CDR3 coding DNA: TGTGCCAGCACTTCGTCGCGGAGTGAGCAGTTCTTC.

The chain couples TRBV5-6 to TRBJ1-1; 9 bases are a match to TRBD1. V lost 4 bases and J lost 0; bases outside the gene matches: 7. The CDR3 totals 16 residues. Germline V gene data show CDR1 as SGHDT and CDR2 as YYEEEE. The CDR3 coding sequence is TGTGCCAGCAGCCGAATGGGGACAGGGATGAACACTGAAGCTTTCTTT. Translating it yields CASSRMGTGMNTEAFF.

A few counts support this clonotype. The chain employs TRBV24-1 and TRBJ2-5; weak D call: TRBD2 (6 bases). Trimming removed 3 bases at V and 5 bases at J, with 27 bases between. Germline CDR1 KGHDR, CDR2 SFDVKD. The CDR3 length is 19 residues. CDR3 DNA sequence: TGTGCCACCAGTGATCGGGACTCCCCCCTAACGGGATTCGCGGAGACCCAGTACTTC. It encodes CATSDRDSPLTGFAETQYF.

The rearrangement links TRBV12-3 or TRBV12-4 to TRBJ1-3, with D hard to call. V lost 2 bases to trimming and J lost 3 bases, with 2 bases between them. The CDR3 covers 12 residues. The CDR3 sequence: CASSLFGNTIYF. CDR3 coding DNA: TGTGCCAGCAGTTTATTTGGAAACACCATATATTTT.

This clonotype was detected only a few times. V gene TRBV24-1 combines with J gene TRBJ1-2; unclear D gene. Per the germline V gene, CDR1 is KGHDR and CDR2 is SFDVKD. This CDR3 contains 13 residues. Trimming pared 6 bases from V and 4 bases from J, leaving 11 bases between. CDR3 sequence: CATSSEEFYGYTF. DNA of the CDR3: TGTGCCACCAGTTCCGAGGAGTTCTATGGCTACACCTTC.